This TCR beta chain is drawn from a study of neurological immune-mediated disorders. Trimming pared 4 bases from V and 8 bases from J, leaving 14 bases between. Looked up from germline, CDR1 is LGHNA and CDR2 is YSLEER. This CDR3 has 13 amino acids. TCRdb called the 5' RACE reads again in MiXCR, with one record for every CDR3 protein. This table has 55,000 to 70,000 distinct CDR3 sequences, around 4.7% appearing once. This clonotype was observed at least ten times. This sequence originates from a woman between 45 and 60 years old with multiple sclerosis. The J gene is TRBJ1-2, the V gene TRBV4-3, with unresolved D. Source material: PBMCs. The CDR3 spells CASSPDPYSGYTF. The CDR3 DNA reads as TGCGCCAGCAGCCCAGATCCTTATTCCGGCTACACCTTC.